A selection of T cell receptor beta chains follows, all from one sample in a study of cytomegalovirus exposure and HLA in healthy donors. Data came from immunoSEQ multiplex PCR; TCRdb stores just in-frame clones and leaves some out. The profile shows 180,000 or so clones, just over 75% of them singletons. The sample taken for sequencing was PBMCs. The receptors shown here come from a young man in good health and CMV-seronegative. The CDR3 runs from the conserved cysteine through the conserved F or W. The order of the fields is J gene, D gene, V gene, clone size, CDR3 DNA, CDR3 protein. The D gene is left open where the match is weak. Not every row has a clone size; where given, it reads once, few, many or a size class.

TRBJ1-5 | TRBD1 | TRBV19 | once | TGTGCCAGTGGATCGGGACAGGGGGGCAATCAGCCCCAGCATTTT | CASGSGQGGNQPQHF
TRBJ1-1 | TRBD1 | TRBV29-1 | NA | TGCAGCGTGACCCTTGGGACAGGGGGCACTGAAGCTTTCTTT | CSVTLGTGGTEAFF
TRBJ2-5 | NA | TRBV5-4 | NA | TGTGCCAGCAGCCCGTTCACAGGGTCAACTGGAGAGACCCAGTACTTC | CASSPFTGSTGETQYF
TRBJ2-1 | NA | TRBV15 | NA | TGTGCCACCAGGGCCAGGGGCGAGGATGAGCAGTTCTTC | CATRARGEDEQFF
TRBJ1-2 | NA | TRBV15 | NA | TGTGCCACCAGCAGAGATGCCAGGGGTAACTATGGCTACACCTTC | CATSRDARGNYGYTF
TRBJ1-1 | TRBD1 | TRBV7-6 | few | TGTGCCAGCAGCCCCAGGACAGGTTTGTTGAACACTGAAGCTTTCTTT | CASSPRTGLLNTEAFF
TRBJ2-3 | TRBD2 | TRBV5-1 | NA | TGCGCCAGCAGCCGGGGCGGGGGGGGAACAGATACGCAGTATTTT | CASSRGGGGTDTQYF
TRBJ1-2 | NA | TRBV6-5 | NA | TGTGCCAGCAGCTCCCTTCGGGGCTATGGCTACACCTTC | CASSSLRGYGYTF
TRBJ2-6 | NA | TRBV7-9 | NA | TGTGCCAGCAGCCCGCCGGGGGCTGGGGCCAACGTCCTGACTTTC | CASSPPGAGANVLTF
TRBJ2-7 | TRBD2 | TRBV9 | NA | TGTGCCAGCAGCGTAGGGGCGGGAGGGCTATACGAGCAGTACTTC | CASSVGAGGLYEQYF
TRBJ2-3 | TRBD1 | TRBV5-4 | NA | TGTGCCAGCAGGTTCCGGACAGGGAACACAGATACGCAGTATTTT | CASRFRTGNTDTQYF
TRBJ2-1 | TRBD1 | TRBV19 | NA | TGTGCCAGTAGTATTTATGGGACAGGCACCTACAATGAGCAGTTCTTC | CASSIYGTGTYNEQFF
TRBJ1-2 | TRBD1 | TRBV10-1 | NA | TGCGCCAGGAGGGGGCTGGGCGGAGGCTACACCTTC | CARRGLGGGYTF
TRBJ2-2 | TRBD2 | TRBV7-6 | few | TGTGCCAGCAGCAGATGGACTAGCGGGAGGGCCCCCGGGGAGCTGTTTTTT | CASSRWTSGRAPGELFF
TRBJ2-7 | TRBD2 | TRBV10-2 | few | TGCGCCAGCAGTGAGTCTGGACTAGCGACTGAGCAGTACTTC | CASSESGLATEQYF
TRBJ2-7 | TRBD2 | TRBV7-2 | NA | TGTGCCAGCAGCTTAGGGGGGACTAGCGGGAGATACGAGCAGTACTTC | CASSLGGTSGRYEQYF
TRBJ2-1 | TRBD2 | TRBV5-6 | NA | TGTGCCAGCAGCTTGGTCCACGCGGGGGGGTCAAATGAGCAGTTCTTC | CASSLVHAGGSNEQFF
TRBJ2-7 | TRBD1 | TRBV29-1 | NA | TGCAGCTTCGGACAGGGGGGCGAGCAGTACTTC | CSFGQGGEQYF
TRBJ2-7 | TRBD1 | TRBV18 | NA | TGTGCCAGCTCACCCCTACGCCGGGACAGGGGAGGGGAGCAGTACTTC | CASSPLRRDRGGEQYF
TRBJ1-2 | NA | TRBV23-1 | NA | TGCGCCCCTCGGGGGGCACGGGACTATGGCTACACCTTC | CAPRGARDYGYTF
TRBJ1-2 | NA | TRBV9 | NA | TGTGCCAGCAGCGGGGGGGGCTATGGCTACACCTTC | CASSGGGYGYTF
TRBJ2-6 | TRBD1 | TRBV2 | few | TGTGCCAGCAGCGCGACAGGGTACGGGGCCAACGTCCTGACTTTC | CASSATGYGANVLTF
TRBJ2-7 | TRBD1 | TRBV14 | NA | TGTGCCAGCAGCCAAATAGGACAGGTGTTCTACGAGCAGTACTTC | CASSQIGQVFYEQYF
TRBJ2-7 | TRBD1 | TRBV27 | NA | TGTGCCAGCAGTCGGGACAGGGGCTACGAGCAGTACTTC | CASSRDRGYEQYF
TRBJ2-1 | TRBD2 | TRBV27 | NA | TGTGCCAGCAGTTTTCAAGCGGGAGTGGGGGGCAATGAGCAGTTCTTC | CASSFQAGVGGNEQFF
TRBJ2-7 | TRBD2 | TRBV30 | NA | TGTGCCTGGAGTGATCAGTTGACTAGCGGGGACTACGAGCAGTACTTC | CAWSDQLTSGDYEQYF
TRBJ1-5 | NA | TRBV6-5 | NA | TGTGCCAGCAGACCTGACAGAGGTAGCAATCAGCCCCAGCATTTT | CASRPDRGSNQPQHF
TRBJ2-3 | NA | TRBV4-1 | NA | TGCGCCAGCAGCCAAGATACGCCGCTTCGGGGCACAGATACGCAGTATTTT | CASSQDTPLRGTDTQYF
TRBJ1-2 | NA | TRBV6-6 | NA | TGTGCCAGCAGTTACTCAGAACAACGCGGTAGCGGCTACACCTTC | CASSYSEQRGSGYTF
TRBJ2-3 | TRBD1 | TRBV7-3 | NA | TGTGCCAGCTCCGCGACAGGGGTCAGCACAGATACGCAGTATTTT | CASSATGVSTDTQYF